These 31 T cell receptor beta chains originate from one sample sequenced in a study of identical twins. One entry per CDR3 protein results from TCRdb running MiXCR on the 5' RACE reads. The data show a few hundred thousand distinct CDR3 sequences, approximately 10% seen once. Input material: naive T cells sorted from blood. The source of these receptors is a woman aged 45 to 65 in good health.

This clonotype occurred many times. J is TRBJ2-7 and V is TRBV29-1, with TRBD1 as a possible D gene (5 bases). The CDR3 extends over 12 amino acids. V shed 4 bases and J shed 2 bases, with 9 bases lying between them. CDR1 SQVTM and CDR2 ANQGSEA come from the germline V gene. CDR3 bases: TGCAGCGTTGTGCAGGGCCCCTACGAGCAGTACTTC. Encoded protein: CSVVQGPYEQYF.

This clonotype appeared many times. This chain links TRBV5-1 with TRBJ2-3; D call uncertain. This CDR3 has 12 residues. Germline CDR1 is SGHRS and CDR2 is YFSETQ. V was clipped by 3 bases and J by 4 bases, with 6 bases between them. The CDR3 DNA reads as TGCGCCAGCAGCTCGAATCCAGATACGCAGTATTTT. This translates into CASSSNPDTQYF. Full variable domain (missing parts from reference TRBV5-1 and TRBJ2-3): KAGVTQTPRYLIKTRGQQVTLSCSPISGHRSVSWYQQTPGQGLQFLFEYFSETQRNKGNFPGRFSGRQFSNSRSEMNVSTLELGDSALYLCASSSNPDTQYFGPGTRLTVL.

This rearrangement joins TRBV7-2 to TRBJ2-5, with 9 bases aligning to TRBD2. The CDR3 runs 14 residues. With 6 bases clipped from V and 5 bases from J, the junction kept 7 bases outside the gene matches. Germline lookup yields CDR1 SGHTA and CDR2 FQGNSA. The chain's CDR3 is CASRLPLAGETQYF. The CDR3 DNA follows: TGTGCCAGCAGGCTGCCTCTAGCGGGGGAGACCCAGTACTTC.

This clonotype came up many times. V usage is TRBV12-3 or TRBV12-4 and J usage is TRBJ2-7, with D perhaps TRBD2 (6 bases). CDR3 length: 11 amino acids. The CDR3 bases are TGTGCCAGCAGGCCCCTTAGACTAGTCAGCGTC. Its translation: CASRPLRLVSV.

This clonotype was observed at least ten times. The V gene is TRBV12-3 or TRBV12-4, the J gene TRBJ2-5, with TRBD2 matching 8 bases. Trimming took 5 bases from V and 1 from J; bases not matched to a gene: 3. The CDR3 runs 14 residues. The CDR3 protein is CASSPSGSQETQYF. The DNA for the CDR3 is TGTGCCAGCAGTCCGAGCGGGAGCCAAGAGACCCAGTACTTC.

The chain recombines TRBV5-1 with TRBJ2-7, with 12 bases aligning to TRBD2. The CDR3 contains 16 residues. CDR1 and CDR2 (germline): SGHRS, YFSETQ. V was pared by 7 bases and J by 0 bases, with 8 bases of the junction left unmatched. CDR3 sequence: CASLASGRGGSYEQYV. The CDR3 region has the DNA TGCGCCAGCCTCGCTAGCGGGAGGGGGGGCTCCTACGAGCAGTACGTC.

This clonotype was observed once. J is TRBJ2-7 and V is TRBV3-1; D is uncertain. The CDR3 is 12 amino acids. The V and J ends lost 6 bases and 3 bases respectively, with 9 bases between them. In germline, CDR1 is LGHDT, CDR2 YNNKEL (reference sequence). The CDR3 loop reads CASRGLDYEQYF. CDR3 nucleotides: TGTGCCAGCAGGGGCCTTGACTACGAGCAGTACTTC.

The table lists this clonotype with a few counts. J is TRBJ2-5 and V is TRBV4-1, with TRBD2 matching over 13 bases. This CDR3 has 18 amino acids. V trimming: 3 bases; J trimming: 4 bases; junction bases outside the gene matches: 11. Germline CDR1 and CDR2: MGHRA and YSYEKL. The CDR3 coding sequence is TGCGCCAGCAGCCAGTCAAGGGGGAGACTAGCGGGAGGAGAGACCCAGTACTTC. This sequence encodes CASSQSRGRLAGGETQYF.

The chain couples TRBV7-2 to TRBJ2-3; D ambiguous. Germline values: CDR1 SGHTA, CDR2 FQGNSA. Trimming stripped 7 bases from V and 1 base from J, with 12 bases between. The length of the CDR3 is 14 residues. CDR3: CASTTRARTDTQYF. Here the CDR3 DNA reads TGTGCCAGCACCACCAGAGCTCGCACAGATACGCAGTATTTT.

J is TRBJ2-1 and V is TRBV6-5; 14 bases map to TRBD2. The CDR3 spans 19 residues. Trimming took 1 base from V and 4 from J; bases not matched to a gene: 9. Germline V CDR1 and CDR2: MNHEY, SVGAGI. CDR3 loop: CASSYFPGTSGRPYNEQFF. The DNA for the CDR3 is TGTGCCAGCAGTTACTTTCCCGGGACTAGCGGGAGACCGTACAATGAGCAGTTCTTC.

This sequence joins TRBV20-1 and TRBJ1-2, with D possibly being TRBD1 (5 bases). The CDR3 totals 15 residues. Trimming removed 1 base from V and 4 bases from J, with 16 bases in between. Per the germline V gene, CDR1 is DFQATT and CDR2 is SNEGSKA (reference sequence). The CDR3 protein is CSARGETDSSYGYTF. Written as DNA, the CDR3 is TGCAGTGCTAGAGGGGAGACAGACAGTTCCTATGGCTACACCTTC.

This clonotype was seen many times. CDR3 protein: CASRVRQGYYEQYF. CDR3 sequence (DNA): TGTGCCAGCAGAGTCCGCCAGGGATACTACGAGCAGTACTTC. The chain carries TRBV27 and TRBJ2-7, with D possibly being TRBD1 (5 bases). Trimming stripped 6 bases from V and 3 bases from J, with 15 bases between. Germline-derived CDR1 and CDR2 are MNHEY and SMNVEV (reference sequence). The CDR3 is 14 amino acids.

This chain joins TRBV7-6 and TRBJ2-5; tentative D call: TRBD2 (5 bases). CDR1 is SGHVS, CDR2 FNYEAQ, per germline. The germline V and J ends were trimmed by 2 bases and 3 bases, with 10 bases remaining between them. The CDR3 has 14 amino acids. CDR3 nucleotide sequence: TGTGCCAGCAGCTTAACGCCCGGGAAAGAGACCCAGTACTTC. Its translation is CASSLTPGKETQYF.

The chain uses TRBV5-1 and TRBJ2-1; D is possibly TRBD1 (6 bases). The germline V gene encodes CDR1 SGHRS and CDR2 YFSETQ. The CDR3 runs to 12 residues. Trimming pared 7 bases from V and 8 bases from J, leaving 13 bases between. CDR3 bases: TGCGCCAGCGGCAGGGGTACCGATGAGCAGTTCTTC. Its protein is CASGRGTDEQFF.

This clonotype was detected a few times. The rearrangement uses TRBV24-1 and TRBJ2-2; TRBD2 is a possible D gene (6 bases). Looked up from germline, CDR1 is KGHDR and CDR2 is SFDVKD. V lost 6 bases to trimming and J lost 3 bases, with 22 bases between them. The CDR3 extends over 18 amino acids. Here the CDR3 DNA reads TGTGCCACCAGTTCCGTTAGGACTACCCAAACCCACACCGGGGAGCTGTTTTTT. Translated: CATSSVRTTQTHTGELFF.

This clonotype was seen many times. The V call is TRBV12-3 or TRBV12-4, the J call TRBJ1-1; D uncertain. V was clipped by 6 bases and J by 8 bases, with 10 bases between them. The CDR3 runs to 11 residues. As DNA, the CDR3 is TGTGCCAGCAGGGAAATAAGGGAAGCTTTCTTT. Its protein product is CASREIREAFF.

This clonotype was seen only a few times. This sequence joins TRBV7-2 and TRBJ2-4; 7 bases are shared with TRBD2. Per the germline V gene, CDR1 is SGHTA and CDR2 is FQGNSA. V was pared by 4 bases and J by 9 bases, with 12 bases of the junction left unmatched. This CDR3 contains 15 residues. CDR3 nucleotide sequence: TGTGCCAGCAGCTCGCCGACCAGCGGGAAAGGCATTCAGTACTTC. Its protein product is CASSSPTSGKGIQYF. Variable domain in full (rest from reference TRBV7-2 and TRBJ2-4): GAGVSQSPSNKVTEKGKDVELRCDPISGHTALYWYRQSLGQGLEFLIYFQGNSAPDKSGLPSDRFSAERTGGSVSTLTIQRTQQEDSAVYLCASSSPTSGKGIQYFGAGTRLSVL.

In this sample, this clonotype turned up many times. The chain carries TRBV7-2 and TRBJ2-7; D is undetermined. Germline V gives CDR1 SGHTA, CDR2 FQGNSA. V was clipped by 1 base and J by 2 bases, with 9 bases between them. CDR3 size: 14 residues. CDR3 sequence reads: CASSLGLGAYEQYV. CDR3 DNA sequence: TGTGCCAGCAGCTTAGGATTGGGCGCCTACGAGCAGTACGTC.

In its sample, this clonotype was seen many times. This sequence joins TRBV10-2 and TRBJ2-5; tentatively, D is TRBD1 (5 bases). Germline V gene lookup returns CDR1 WSHSY and CDR2 SAAADI. CDR3 size: 13 residues. V was cut by 8 bases and J by 2 bases, with 12 bases left in between. This CDR3 is CASGADRQETQYF. The CDR3 coding sequence is TGCGCCAGCGGGGCGGATAGACAAGAGACCCAGTACTTC.

This clonotype showed up many times. This sequence joins TRBV29-1 and TRBJ2-7, with D hard to call. Trimming removed 7 bases from V and 1 base from J, with 11 bases in between. This CDR3 contains 12 residues. The V gene's germline CDR1 is SQVTM and CDR2 ANQGSEA. The CDR3 here is CSGRGDSYEQYF. The CDR3 DNA follows: TGCAGCGGTCGAGGAGATTCCTACGAGCAGTACTTC.

This rearrangement joins TRBV7-8 to TRBJ2-3, with D possibly TRBD2 on 6 matching bases. The CDR3 is 12 residues long. From germline, CDR1 is SGHVS and CDR2 FQNEAQ. The V end was cut by 4 bases, the J end by 11 bases, with 13 bases between. The CDR3 loop reads CASSSNPGEQYF. CDR3 nucleotides: TGTGCCAGCAGCTCGAACCCGGGGGAGCAGTATTTT.

The chain uses TRBV5-1 and TRBJ2-7, with D perhaps TRBD2 (5 bases). V shed 7 bases and J shed 5 bases, with 19 bases lying between them. The CDR3 contains 14 residues. Germline loops: CDR1 SGHRS, CDR2 YFSETQ. The CDR3 DNA reads TGCGCCAGCGGGGAACGGGGATTCGGGAACGAGCAGTACTTC. Translating it yields CASGERGFGNEQYF.

In this sample, this clonotype turned up a few times. The rearrangement links TRBV11-2 to TRBJ1-1, with 8 bases identical to TRBD1. CDR3 size: 15 residues. Germline CDR1 reads SGHAT; CDR2 reads FQNNGV. V was clipped by 5 bases and J by 1 base; unmatched bases: 6. The CDR3 region is CASSRRDRTNTEAFF. The CDR3 region has the DNA TGTGCCAGCAGCCGGAGGGACAGGACGAACACTGAAGCTTTCTTT.

The CDR3: CSASGGTYEQYF. The CDR3 nucleotides are TGCAGTGCTAGCGGCGGTACATACGAGCAGTACTTC. The V and J genes are TRBV20-1 and TRBJ2-7, with D uncertain. Trimming took 3 bases from V and 4 from J, leaving 10 bases between them. Germline V gene sequence: CDR1 DFQATT, CDR2 SNEGSKA (reference sequence). The CDR3 is 12 amino acids.

This clonotype occurred many times. The rearrangement joins TRBV3-1 to TRBJ1-2; D remains ambiguous. V was pared by 1 base and J by 7 bases, with 4 bases between. The germline gives CDR1 LGHDT, CDR2 YNNKEL (reference sequence). This CDR3 is 11 amino acids long. The CDR3 nucleotides read TGTGCCAGCAGCCAAGGTTCTGGCTACACCTTC. Translation gives CASSQGSGYTF.

This clonotype was seen only a few times. The chain joins TRBV12-3 or TRBV12-4 to TRBJ2-1; perhaps TRBD2 as D (6 bases). The CDR3 sequence is 16 residues long. V lost 6 bases, J lost 5 bases, and 20 bases lay in between. The CDR3 protein is CASSLDRDSTHNEQFF. The CDR3 region has the DNA TGTGCCAGCAGCTTGGACCGGGACTCCACCCACAATGAGCAGTTCTTC.

CDR3 amino acids: CASSVGGNPDTQYF. CDR3 DNA: TGTGCCAGCAGTGTTGGCGGGAACCCAGATACGCAGTATTTT. The chain is built from TRBV6-1 and TRBJ2-3; TRBD2 might be the D (6 bases). CDR1 and CDR2 (germline): MNHNS, SASEGT. This CDR3 is built from 14 residues. V lost 4 bases and J lost 4, with 12 bases in between.

The V and J genes are TRBV14 and TRBJ2-7, with a weak D call TRBD1 (6 bases). CDR1 is SGHDN, CDR2 FVKESK, per germline. There are 17 residues in the CDR3. Trimming removed 4 bases from V and 0 bases from J, with 19 bases in between. The CDR3 region is CASSPLGHGTLSYEQYF. DNA for the CDR3: TGTGCCAGCAGCCCCCTGGGACACGGGACCCTCTCCTACGAGCAGTACTTC.

In its sample, this clonotype was seen a few times. The junction shows a germline mismatch at one end, possibly a read error. The chain recombines TRBV5-1 with TRBJ2-5; D may be TRBD1 (6 bases). From germline, CDR1 is SGHRS and CDR2 YFSETQ. The CDR3 runs to 12 residues. CDR3 residues: CASHRVQEIQYF. The CDR3 DNA reads TGCGCCAGCCACAGGGTCCAAGAGATCCAGTACTTC.

The chain joins TRBV7-6 to TRBJ2-3; unclear D gene. CDR1 and CDR2 (germline): SGHVS, FNYEAQ. Trimming pared 0 bases from V and 1 base from J, leaving 8 bases between. The CDR3 consists of 15 residues. The CDR3, as DNA: TGTGCCAGCAGCTTAGCTGACGGAGGCACAGATACGCAGTATTTT. This gives the protein CASSLADGGTDTQYF.

The V and J genes are TRBV25-1 and TRBJ2-5; 8 bases fit TRBD2. Germline CDR1 reads MGHDK; CDR2 reads SYGVNS. The CDR3 is made up of 17 amino acids. J gave up 2 bases and V 2 bases, and 10 bases lay outside the gene matches. This CDR3 reads CASSERLILAGQETQYF. For the CDR3, the DNA is TGTGCCAGCAGTGAAAGGCTAATATTAGCGGGGCAAGAGACCCAGTACTTC.